This is a list of T cell receptor beta chains from one sample in a study of CD8+ T cells in alopecia areata. The repertoire was sequenced with immunoSEQ multiplex PCR; TCRdb's copy has only in-frame clones and lacks some. Seen here are hundreds of thousands of clones, more than 45% observed once, and the top ten hold just over 0.45%. Source: CD4+ T cells sorted from blood, taken at week 0. The receptors were sampled from a human donor with alopecia areata. Both conserved end residues are part of each CDR3. A D gene is named only where the DNA matches it firmly. Only some rows state a clone size, as once, few, many or a class for expanded clones.

TRBJ2-5 | TRBV7-7 | - | 15 | - | TGTGCTAGCAGCCCTAGGACCGGGCCGAGAGAGACCCAGTACTTC | CASSPRTGPRETQYF
TRBJ2-6 | TRBV5-6 | - | 17 | few | TGTGCCAGCAGCTTTTATGGCTTTCGGGATGGGGCCAACGTCCTGACTTTC | CASSFYGFRDGANVLTF
TRBJ1-1 | TRBV5-6 | - | 13 | - | TGTGCCAGCAGCTTGGTGTCAGCGCCAGAAGCTTTCTTT | CASSLVSAPEAFF
TRBJ1-2 | TRBV25-1 | - | 15 | - | TGTGCCAGCAGTGAATCGGGTTGGACTTACTATGGCTACACCTTC | CASSESGWTYYGYTF
TRBJ2-3 | TRBV5-1 | - | 16 | - | TGCGCCAGCAGCTTGGCCTGGACCGCGAAAACAGATACGCAGTATTTT | CASSLAWTAKTDTQYF
TRBJ1-5 | TRBV30 | - | 21 | - | TGTGCCTGGAGTGTTAGACCTGGTGCGCCGGGGAGAGGTTGGAGCAATCAGCCCCAGCATTTT | CAWSVRPGAPGRGWSNQPQHF
TRBJ1-1 | TRBV7-3 | - | 13 | - | TGTGCCAGCAGCTCACAGAAGAACACTGAAGCTTTCTTT | CASSSQKNTEAFF
TRBJ2-5 | TRBV4-1 | - | 13 | once | TGCGCCAGCAGCCTACTCCTACAAGAGACCCAGTACTTC | CASSLLLQETQYF
TRBJ2-5 | TRBV7-2 | TRBD2 | 16 | - | TGTGCCAGCAGCCTCTTTAGCGGGAGTTTACGAGAGACCCAGTACTTC | CASSLFSGSLRETQYF
TRBJ2-5 | TRBV4-1 | - | 14 | few | TGCGCCAGCAGCCACAGGGGTTTACAAGAGACCCAGTACTTC | CASSHRGLQETQYF
TRBJ2-3 | TRBV4-1 | - | 15 | few | TGCGCCAGCAGAAGTGGCTGGTGGGGTACAGATACGCAGTATTTT | CASRSGWWGTDTQYF